This is a list of T cell receptor beta chains from one sample in a study of beta chain features in type 1 diabetes. The assay was immunoSEQ multiplex PCR, and TCRdb's table has in-frame clones only and misses some. The sample shows hundreds of thousands of clones, roughly 15% of them seen only once. The source material was naive CD4+ T cells from blood. All receptors come from a man between 18 and 29 years old in good health. The CDR3 runs from the conserved cysteine through the conserved F or W.

v_call: TRBV6-5; j_call: TRBJ1-1; cdr3_aa: CASSYTRGGMNTEAFF
v_call: TRBV28; j_call: TRBJ1-2; cdr3_aa: CASSLVRGGDYGYTF
v_call: TRBV29-1; j_call: TRBJ2-1; cdr3_aa: CSADRGIGVLDNEQFF
v_call: TRBV5-4; j_call: TRBJ2-1; cdr3_aa: CASSFQDTRDEQFF
v_call: TRBV15; j_call: TRBJ1-3; cdr3_aa: CATSRTPAGLEGNTIYF
v_call: TRBV5-1; j_call: TRBJ1-4; cdr3_aa: CASSFDGGRGEKLFF
v_call: TRBV4-1; j_call: TRBJ2-3; cdr3_aa: CASSQDGGLRDSADTQYF
v_call: TRBV29-1; j_call: TRBJ2-1; cdr3_aa: CSVASGGVDEQFF
v_call: TRBV7-9; j_call: TRBJ2-3; cdr3_aa: CASSPTGGADTQYF
v_call: TRBV23-1; j_call: TRBJ2-7; cdr3_aa: CASSQLTRQVVHEQYF
v_call: TRBV29-1; j_call: TRBJ1-1; cdr3_aa: CSVLPGTEAFF
v_call: TRBV7-9; j_call: TRBJ1-1; cdr3_aa: CASSVRIEAFF
v_call: TRBV27; j_call: TRBJ1-2; cdr3_aa: CASSYDRTGQEHGYTF
v_call: TRBV9; j_call: TRBJ2-5; cdr3_aa: CASSVGGRGETQYF
v_call: TRBV9; j_call: TRBJ1-3; cdr3_aa: CASSVEANPSGNTIYF
v_call: TRBV7-2; j_call: TRBJ2-7; cdr3_aa: CASSPGGPPYEQYF